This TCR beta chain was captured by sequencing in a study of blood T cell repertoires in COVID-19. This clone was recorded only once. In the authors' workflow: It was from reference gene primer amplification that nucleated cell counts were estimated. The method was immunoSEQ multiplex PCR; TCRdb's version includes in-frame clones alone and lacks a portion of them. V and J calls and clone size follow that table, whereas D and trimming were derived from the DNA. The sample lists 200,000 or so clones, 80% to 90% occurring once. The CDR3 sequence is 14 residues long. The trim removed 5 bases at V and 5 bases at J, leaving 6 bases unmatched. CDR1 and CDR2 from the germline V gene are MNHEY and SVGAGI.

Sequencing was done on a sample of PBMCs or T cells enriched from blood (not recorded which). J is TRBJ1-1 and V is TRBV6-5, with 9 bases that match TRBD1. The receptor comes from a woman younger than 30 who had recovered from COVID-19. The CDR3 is CASSQQGARTEAFF. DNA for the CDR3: TGTGCCAGCAGTCAACAGGGGGCGAGGACTGAAGCTTTCTTT.